This T cell receptor (beta chain) was found in a study of blood T cell repertoires in COVID-19. Produced via immunoSEQ multiplex PCR; TCRdb's table is partial and in-frame only. Of 100,000 to 150,000 clones in the sample, roughly four fifths were seen once. The length of the CDR3 is 14 residues. Unmatched junction bases numbered 4, after V lost 5 bases and J lost 5 bases. Germline V lookup: CDR1 SNHLY, CDR2 FYNNEI. Sequencing was done on a sample of peripheral blood. The receptor comes from a man aged 25-40 years with COVID-19, enrolled during active disease. The chain employs TRBV2 and TRBJ1-5; 9 nucleotides agree with TRBD1. The CDR3 DNA reads TGTGCCAGCAGTCGGGACAGGGATGATCAGCCCCAGCATTTT. This translates into CASSRDRDDQPQHF.